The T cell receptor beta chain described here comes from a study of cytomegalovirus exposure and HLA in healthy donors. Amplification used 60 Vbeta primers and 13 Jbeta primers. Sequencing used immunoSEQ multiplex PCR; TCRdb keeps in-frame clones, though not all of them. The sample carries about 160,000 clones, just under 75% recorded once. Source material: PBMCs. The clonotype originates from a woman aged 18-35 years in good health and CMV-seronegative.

CDR3: CASSLPSGGEAFF. CDR3 DNA: TGTGCCAGCAGCCTACCCTCGGGTGGTGAAGCTTTCTTT. The chain joins TRBV5-4 to TRBJ1-1; D call uncertain. There are 13 residues in the CDR3. CDR1 and CDR2 (germline): SGHNT, YYREEE (reference sequence). Trimming took off 4 bases at V and 7 bases at J, with 14 bases between the two ends.